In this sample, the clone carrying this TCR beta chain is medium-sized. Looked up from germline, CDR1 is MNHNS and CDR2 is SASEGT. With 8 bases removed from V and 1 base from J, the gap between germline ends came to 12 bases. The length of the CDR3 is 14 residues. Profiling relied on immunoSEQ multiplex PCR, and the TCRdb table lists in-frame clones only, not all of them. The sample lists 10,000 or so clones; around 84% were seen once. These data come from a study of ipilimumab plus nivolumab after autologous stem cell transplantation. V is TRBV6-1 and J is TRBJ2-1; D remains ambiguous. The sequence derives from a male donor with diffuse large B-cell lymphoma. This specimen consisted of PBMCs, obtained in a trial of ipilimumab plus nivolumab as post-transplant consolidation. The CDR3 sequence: CASDDQRSYNEQFF. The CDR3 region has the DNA TGTGCCAGCGACGATCAGCGTTCCTACAATGAGCAGTTCTTC.